A single sample is the source of the 20 T cell receptor beta chains below, sequenced in a study of breast tumors, draining lymph nodes, adjacent tissues. The lymph nodes were axillary draining lymph nodes from breast cancer patients. TCRdb processed the multiplex PCR reads anew with MiXCR; each CDR3 protein has one entry. The sample records 100,000 or so distinct CDR3 sequences, around 20% being singletons. The material sequenced was axillary lymph node tissue. The receptors were gathered from a female donor with breast cancer. Some clones in this sample may be carry-over from other donors' samples.

This clonotype was seen at least ten times. V usage is TRBV3-1 and J usage is TRBJ1-2, with D uncertain. The germline CDR1 and CDR2 sequences are LGHDT and YNNKEL (reference sequence). The CDR3 has 14 amino acids. V was shortened by 2 bases and J by 7 bases, with 14 bases between the two germline ends. The CDR3 region is CASSQTSGSAGYTF. Written as DNA, the CDR3 is TGTGCCAGCAGCCAAACCTCCGGGAGCGCTGGCTACACCTTC.

This clonotype was counted a few times. The chain is built from TRBV20-1 and TRBJ2-2, with 7 bases aligning to TRBD1. Per germline, CDR1 DFQATT and CDR2 SNEGSKA (reference sequence). Trimming at V came to 4 bases and at J to 2 bases, leaving 7 bases not matched to a gene. The CDR3 runs 15 residues. CDR3 sequence (DNA): TGCAGTGCTATGGGACAGCTTACTAACACCGGGGAGCTGTTTTTT. This codes for CSAMGQLTNTGELFF.

This clonotype was counted many times. The CDR3 is CSARVPGQETQYF. The CDR3 DNA reads TGCAGTGCTAGAGTTCCGGGCCAAGAGACCCAGTACTTC. This chain joins TRBV20-1 and TRBJ2-5, with no clear D. The germline V gene has CDR1 DFQATT and CDR2 SNEGSKA (reference sequence). With 1 base removed from V and 1 base from J, the gap between germline ends came to 7 bases. This CDR3 comprises 13 residues.

This clonotype was seen a few times. The chain couples TRBV5-1 to TRBJ2-5; the match to TRBD2 covers 13 bases. V trimming: 3 bases; J trimming: 5 bases; junction bases outside the gene matches: 13. The CDR3 totals 18 residues. Per the germline V gene, CDR1 is SGHRS and CDR2 is YFSETQ. The CDR3 nucleotides are TGCGCCAGCAGCTGGGACTTTAGACTAGCGGGAGGTGATGAGACCCAGTACTTC. Translated: CASSWDFRLAGGDETQYF. The full variable domain, completed using reference TRBV5-1 and TRBJ2-5, is KAGVTQTPRYLIKTRGQQVTLSCSPISGHRSVSWYQQTPGQGLQFLFEYFSETQRNKGNFPGRFSGRQFSNSRSEMNVSTLELGDSALYLCASSWDFRLAGGDETQYFGPGTRLLVL.

This clonotype was seen ten or more times. The chain combines TRBV7-9 with TRBJ2-7, with D hard to call. Germline assignment: CDR1 SEHNR and CDR2 FQNEAQ (reference sequence). Trimming cost V 5 bases and J 5 bases, with 10 bases left between them. The CDR3 is 12 amino acids. CDR3 sequence reads: CASSLKMDEQYF. Here the CDR3 DNA reads TGTGCCAGCAGCCTGAAGATGGACGAGCAGTACTTC.

This clonotype was seen many times. The chain has TRBV20-1 and TRBJ2-2; D is uncertain. The CDR3 runs to 13 residues. CDR1 is DFQATT, CDR2 SNEGSKA, per germline (reference sequence). V shed 3 bases and J shed 6 bases, with 11 bases lying between them. CDR3 amino acids: CSARRSWAGELFF. In DNA form, the CDR3 reads TGCAGTGCTAGGCGATCGTGGGCCGGGGAGCTGTTTTTT.

In the case of this clonotype: A much more abundant neighbour one base away suggests this may be a read error. The rearrangement joins TRBV19 to TRBJ1-4; 7 nucleotides agree with TRBD1. Germline V gene lookup returns CDR1 LNHDA and CDR2 SQIVND (reference sequence). Trimming cost V 3 bases and J 7 bases; bases outside gene matches: 5. The CDR3 is 14 residues long. CDR3 sequence (DNA): TGTGCCAGTAGTATGAGGGGGCTTTCTGAAAAACTGTTTTTT. Protein: CASSMRGLSEKLFF.

This clonotype has a single count. V and J are TRBV25-1 and TRBJ1-1; D gene ambiguous. CDR1 and CDR2 from the germline V gene are MGHDK and SYGVNS. V lost 3 bases and J 1 base, leaving 6 bases between the germline ends. CDR3 length: 13 amino acids. The CDR3 region is CASSDRWNTEAFF. CDR3 DNA sequence: TGTGCCAGCAGTGATCGGTGGAACACTGAAGCTTTCTTT.

This clonotype was counted many times. CDR3 bases: TGTGCCAGTAGTACCGCGACAGGGCTGGGTGAGCAGTTCTTC. Translating gives CASSTATGLGEQFF. The gene calls are TRBV19 and TRBJ2-1; 7 bases fit TRBD1. Germline lookup yields CDR1 LNHDA and CDR2 SQIVND (reference sequence). This CDR3 region has 14 residues. The V and J ends lost 4 bases and 9 bases, in that order; junction bases with no gene match: 9.

The table lists this clonotype with many counts. The chain employs TRBV20-1 and TRBJ2-3; TRBD2 matches at 11 bases. The CDR3 contains 16 residues. The ends lost 2 bases at V and 0 bases at J; junction bases unmatched: 4. Per germline, CDR1 DFQATT and CDR2 SNEGSKA (reference sequence). Here the CDR3 reads CSARRGLAVSTDTQYF. CDR3 bases: TGCAGTGCTAGAAGGGGACTAGCGGTTAGCACAGATACGCAGTATTTT.

Regarding this clonotype: Given the absence of the conserved phenylalanine or tryptophan at the CDR3 end, a read error is likely. This chain links TRBV7-8 with TRBJ2-1, with D uncertain. Deletions cut 5 bases from V and 6 bases from J, with 14 bases between. The CDR3 sequence is 14 residues long. CDR1 and CDR2 from the germline V gene are SGHVS and FQNEAQ. The CDR3 loop is CASSARPSFNEQFL. CDR3 coding DNA: TGTGCCAGCAGCGCGAGGCCCAGTTTCAATGAGCAGTTCCTC.

This clonotype was recorded at least ten times. This chain uses TRBV20-1 with TRBJ1-5; the D is unclear. V was pared by 6 bases and J by 11 bases, with 17 bases between. The CDR3 is 12 amino acids. The germline V gene encodes CDR1 DFQATT and CDR2 SNEGSKA (reference sequence). The CDR3: CSAKSGSEAQHF. CDR3 nucleotide sequence: TGCAGTGCCAAAAGTGGAAGCGAAGCCCAGCATTTT.

The chain links TRBV27 to TRBJ1-6, with TRBD1 matching over 11 bases. Germline trimming cut 3 bases from V and 6 bases from J; bases unmatched to any gene: 4. Germline V CDR1 and CDR2: MNHEY, SMNVEV (reference sequence). CDR3 length: 16 residues. The CDR3 DNA reads TGTGCCAGCAGTTTCTCGGACAGGGGGCGTAATTCACCCCTCCACTTT. This encodes CASSFSDRGRNSPLHF.

This clonotype was counted many times. The V gene is TRBV7-2, the J gene TRBJ2-7; D may match TRBD1 or TRBD2 (5 bases each). The V gene's germline CDR1 is SGHTA and CDR2 FQGNSA. The CDR3 is made up of 15 amino acids. V lost 5 bases and J 3 bases, leaving 17 bases between the germline ends. The CDR3, as DNA: TGTGCCAGCAGCACCGGGACGACTATAGGCTACGAGCAGTACTTC. Translating gives CASSTGTTIGYEQYF.

This clonotype was seen repeatedly, ten times or more. CDR3 region: CASSIRTSGGMEQFF. The DNA for the CDR3 is TGTGCCAGTAGTATTCGGACTAGCGGGGGGATGGAGCAGTTCTTC. The chain employs TRBV19 and TRBJ2-1; 14 bases agree with TRBD2. The CDR3 is 15 residues long. V shed 3 bases and J 10 bases; nucleotides not matched to a gene: 5. Germline CDR1 LNHDA, CDR2 SQIVND (reference sequence).

In regard to this clonotype: This may arise from a read error, as a much more abundant clone is one base away. This sequence joins TRBV5-1 and TRBJ1-4; D call uncertain. Germline V gene lookup returns CDR1 SGHRS and CDR2 YFSETQ. This CDR3 spans 16 amino acids. The germline V and J ends were trimmed by 4 bases and 0 bases, with 13 bases remaining between them. This CDR3 is CASSPGRTATNEKLFF. Written as DNA, the CDR3 is TGCGCCAGCAGCCCCGGACGGACCGCAACTAATGAAAAACTGTTTTTT. The full variable domain, completed using reference TRBV5-1 and TRBJ1-4, is KAGVTQTPRYLIKTRGQQVTLSCSPISGHRSVSWYQQTPGQGLQFLFEYFSETQRNKGNFPGRFSGRQFSNSRSEMNVSTLELGDSALYLCASSPGRTATNEKLFFGSGTQLSVL.

This clonotype was seen ten or more times. The chain employs TRBV7-9 and TRBJ2-2, with 8 nucleotides matching TRBD1. Germline trimming cut 4 bases from V and 4 bases from J; bases unmatched to any gene: 5. The CDR3 spans 15 residues. The germline V gene encodes CDR1 SEHNR and CDR2 FQNEAQ (reference sequence). The CDR3 sequence is CASSSSDRATGELFF. CDR3 DNA sequence: TGTGCCAGCAGCTCGTCGGACAGGGCCACCGGGGAGCTGTTTTTT.

This clonotype was picked up many times. V and J are TRBV29-1 and TRBJ1-2, with D unresolved. Germline values: CDR1 SQVTM, CDR2 ANQGSEA. Trimming stripped 0 bases from V and 0 bases from J, with 14 bases between. This CDR3 spans 16 amino acids. The CDR3 DNA reads TGCAGCGTTGAAGATCTTCTGGACCTAGCTAACTATGGCTACACCTTC. Translation: CSVEDLLDLANYGYTF.

This clonotype was recorded many times. This sequence joins TRBV20-1 and TRBJ2-1, with TRBD2 matching over 10 bases. This CDR3 comprises 15 residues. V shed 3 bases and J 3 bases; nucleotides not matched to a gene: 5. CDR1 is DFQATT, CDR2 SNEGSKA, per germline (reference sequence). CDR3 nucleotide sequence: TGCAGTGCTAGTGTCGGACTAGCGGACTACAATGAGCAGTTCTTC. As protein: CSASVGLADYNEQFF.

Remarks on this clonotype: This could be a read error, since a much larger clone is one nucleotide away. This sequence joins TRBV11-1 and TRBJ1-6, with D possibly matching TRBD1 (5 bases). The length of the CDR3 is 15 residues. The germline CDR1 and CDR2 sequences are SGHAT and FQDESV (reference sequence). With 2 bases removed from V and 8 bases from J, the gap between germline ends came to 13 bases. CDR3 in amino acids: CASSLRPFRDSPLHF. The CDR3 DNA is TGTGCCAGCAGCTTACGGCCGTTCAGGGATTCACCCCTCCACTTT.